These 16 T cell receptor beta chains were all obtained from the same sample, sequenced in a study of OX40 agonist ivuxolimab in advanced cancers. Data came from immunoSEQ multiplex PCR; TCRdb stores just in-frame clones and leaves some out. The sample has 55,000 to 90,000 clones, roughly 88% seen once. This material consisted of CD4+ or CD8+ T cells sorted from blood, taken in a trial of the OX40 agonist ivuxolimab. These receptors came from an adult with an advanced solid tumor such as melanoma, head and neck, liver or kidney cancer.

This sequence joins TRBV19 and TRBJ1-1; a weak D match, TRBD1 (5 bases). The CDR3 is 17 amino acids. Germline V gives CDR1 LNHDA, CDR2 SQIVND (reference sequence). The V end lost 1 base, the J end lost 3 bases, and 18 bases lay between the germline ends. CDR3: CASSIARGLTWDTEAFF. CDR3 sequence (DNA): TGTGCCAGTAGTATAGCTAGGGGTCTCACCTGGGACACTGAAGCTTTCTTT. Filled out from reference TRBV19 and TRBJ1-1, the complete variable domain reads DGGITQSPKYLFRKEGQNVTLSCEQNLNHDAMYWYRQDPGQGLRLIYYSQIVNDFQKGDIAEGYSVSREKKESFPLTVTSAQKNPTAFYLCASSIARGLTWDTEAFFGQGTRLTVV.

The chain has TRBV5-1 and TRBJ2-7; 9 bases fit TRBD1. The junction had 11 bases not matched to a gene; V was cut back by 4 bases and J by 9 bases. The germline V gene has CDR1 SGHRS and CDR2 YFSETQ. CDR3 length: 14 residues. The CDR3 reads CASSTGQGNVGQYF. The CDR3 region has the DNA TGCGCCAGCAGCACGGGACAGGGAAACGTCGGGCAGTACTTC.

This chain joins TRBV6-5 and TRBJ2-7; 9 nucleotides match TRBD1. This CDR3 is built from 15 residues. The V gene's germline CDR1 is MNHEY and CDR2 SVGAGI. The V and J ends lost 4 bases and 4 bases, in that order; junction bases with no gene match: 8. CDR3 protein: CASSSYPGQGYEQYF. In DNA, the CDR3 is TGTGCCAGCAGTTCTTACCCGGGACAGGGTTACGAGCAGTACTTC.

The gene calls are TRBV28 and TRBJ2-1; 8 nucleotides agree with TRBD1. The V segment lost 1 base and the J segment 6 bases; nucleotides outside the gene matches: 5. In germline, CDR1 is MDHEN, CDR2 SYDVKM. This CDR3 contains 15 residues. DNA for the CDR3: TGTGCCAGCAGTTTATTAACAGGGGGGCTCAATGAGCAGTTCTTC. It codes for CASSLLTGGLNEQFF.

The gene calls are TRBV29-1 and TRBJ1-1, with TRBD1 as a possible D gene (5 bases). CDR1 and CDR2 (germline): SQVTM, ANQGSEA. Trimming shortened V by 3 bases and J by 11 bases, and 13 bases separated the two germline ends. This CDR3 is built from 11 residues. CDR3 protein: CSVDVAGRAFF. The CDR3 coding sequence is TGCAGCGTTGACGTGGCAGGGCGGGCTTTCTTT.

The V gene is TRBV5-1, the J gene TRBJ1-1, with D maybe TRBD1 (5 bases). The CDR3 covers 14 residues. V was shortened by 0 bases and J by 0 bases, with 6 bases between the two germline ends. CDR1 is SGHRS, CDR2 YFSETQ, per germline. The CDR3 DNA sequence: TGCGCCAGCAGCTTGGCGACAGTGAACACTGAAGCTTTCTTT. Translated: CASSLATVNTEAFF.

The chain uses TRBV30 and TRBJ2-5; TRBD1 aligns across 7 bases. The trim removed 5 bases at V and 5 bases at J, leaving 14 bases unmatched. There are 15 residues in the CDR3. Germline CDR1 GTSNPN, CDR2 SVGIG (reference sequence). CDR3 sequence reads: CAWQRQGIASETQYF. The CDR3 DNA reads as TGTGCCTGGCAGCGACAGGGTATCGCTTCGGAGACCCAGTACTTC. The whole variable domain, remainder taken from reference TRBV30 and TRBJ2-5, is SQTIHQWPATLVQPVGSPLSLECTVEGTSNPNLYWYRQAAGRGLQLLFYSVGIGQISSEVPQNLSASRPQDRQFILSSKKLLLSDSGFYLCAWQRQGIASETQYFGPGTRLLVL.

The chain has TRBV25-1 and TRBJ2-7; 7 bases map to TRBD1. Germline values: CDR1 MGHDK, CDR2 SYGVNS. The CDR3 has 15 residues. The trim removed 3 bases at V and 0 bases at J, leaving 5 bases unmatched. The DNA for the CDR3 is TGTGCCAGCAGTGATACAGGGGCTAGCTCCTACGAGCAGTACTTC. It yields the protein CASSDTGASSYEQYF.

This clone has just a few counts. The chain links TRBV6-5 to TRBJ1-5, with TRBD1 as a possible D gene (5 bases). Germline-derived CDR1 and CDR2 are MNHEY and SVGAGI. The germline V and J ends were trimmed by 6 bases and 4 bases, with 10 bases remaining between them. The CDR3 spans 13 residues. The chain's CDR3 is CASSLYRNQPQHF. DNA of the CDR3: TGTGCCAGCAGCCTTTACAGGAATCAGCCCCAGCATTTT.

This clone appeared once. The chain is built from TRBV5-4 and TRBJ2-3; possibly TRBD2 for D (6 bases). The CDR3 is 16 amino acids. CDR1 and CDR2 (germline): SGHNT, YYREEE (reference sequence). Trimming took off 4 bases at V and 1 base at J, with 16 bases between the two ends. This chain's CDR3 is CASSEKLGGGTDTQYF. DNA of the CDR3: TGTGCCAGCAGCGAAAAACTAGGCGGGGGCACAGATACGCAGTATTTT. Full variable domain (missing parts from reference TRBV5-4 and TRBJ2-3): ETGVTQSPTHLIKTRGQQVTLRCSSQSGHNTVSWYQQALGQGPQFIFQYYREEENGRGNFPPRFSGLQFPNYSSELNVNALELDDSALYLCASSEKLGGGTDTQYFGPGTRLTVL.

CDR3 sequence reads: CASSQEARVYEQYF. CDR3 bases: TGTGCCAGCAGCCAAGAAGCCAGGGTCTACGAGCAGTACTTC. The chain recombines TRBV21-1 with TRBJ2-7; whether TRBD1, the table's D call, matches the DNA was not checked. TRBV21-1 is a known pseudogene. The CDR3 contains 14 residues.

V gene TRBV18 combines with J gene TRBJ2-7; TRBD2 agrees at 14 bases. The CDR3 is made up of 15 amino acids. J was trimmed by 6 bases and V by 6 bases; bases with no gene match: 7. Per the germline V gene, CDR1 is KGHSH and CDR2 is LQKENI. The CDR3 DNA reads TGTGCCAGCTCGCCTGGACTAGCGGGGGGCCGCGAGCAGTACTTC. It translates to CASSPGLAGGREQYF.

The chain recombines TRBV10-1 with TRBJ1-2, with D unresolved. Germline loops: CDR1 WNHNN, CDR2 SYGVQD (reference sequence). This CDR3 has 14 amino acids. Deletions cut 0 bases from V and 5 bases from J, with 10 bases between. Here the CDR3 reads CASSESDPYYGYTF. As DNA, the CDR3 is TGCGCCAGCAGTGAGTCCGACCCGTATTATGGCTACACCTTC.

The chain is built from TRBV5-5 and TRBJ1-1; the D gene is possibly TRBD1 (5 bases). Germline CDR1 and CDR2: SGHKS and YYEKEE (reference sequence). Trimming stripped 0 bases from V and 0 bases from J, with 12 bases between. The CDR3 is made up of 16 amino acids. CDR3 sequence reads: CASSLAPGAMNTEAFF. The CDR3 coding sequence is TGTGCCAGCAGCTTGGCCCCCGGGGCCATGAACACTGAAGCTTTCTTT.

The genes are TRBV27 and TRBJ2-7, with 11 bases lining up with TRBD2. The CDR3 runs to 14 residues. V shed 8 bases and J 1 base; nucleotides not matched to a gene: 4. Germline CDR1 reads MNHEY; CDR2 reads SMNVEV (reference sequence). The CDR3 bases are TGTGCCAGCCTCCGACTAGCGGGGTCCTACGAGCAGTACTTC. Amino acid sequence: CASLRLAGSYEQYF.

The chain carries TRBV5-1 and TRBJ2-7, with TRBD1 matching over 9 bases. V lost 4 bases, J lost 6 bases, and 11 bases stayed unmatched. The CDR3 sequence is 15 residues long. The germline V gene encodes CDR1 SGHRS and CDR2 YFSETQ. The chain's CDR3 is CASSGALGQGFEQYF. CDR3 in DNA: TGCGCCAGCAGCGGTGCGCTGGGACAGGGTTTCGAGCAGTACTTC.